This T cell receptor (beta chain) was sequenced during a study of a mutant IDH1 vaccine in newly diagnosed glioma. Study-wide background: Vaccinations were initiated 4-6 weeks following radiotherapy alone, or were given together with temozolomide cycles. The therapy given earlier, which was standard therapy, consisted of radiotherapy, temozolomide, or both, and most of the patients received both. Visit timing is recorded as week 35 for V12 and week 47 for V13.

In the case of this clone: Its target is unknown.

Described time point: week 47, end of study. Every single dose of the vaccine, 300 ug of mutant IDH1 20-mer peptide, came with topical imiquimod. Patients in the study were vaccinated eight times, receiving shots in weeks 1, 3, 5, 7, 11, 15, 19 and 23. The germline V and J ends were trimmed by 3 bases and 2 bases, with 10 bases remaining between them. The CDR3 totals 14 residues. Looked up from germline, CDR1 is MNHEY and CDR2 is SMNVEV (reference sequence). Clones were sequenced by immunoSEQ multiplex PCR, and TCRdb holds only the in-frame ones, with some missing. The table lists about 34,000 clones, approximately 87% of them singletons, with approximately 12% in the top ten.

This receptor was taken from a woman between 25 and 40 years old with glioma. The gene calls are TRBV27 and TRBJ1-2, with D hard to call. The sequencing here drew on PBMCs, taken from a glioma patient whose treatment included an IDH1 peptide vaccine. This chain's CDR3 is CASSFVDGNYGYTF. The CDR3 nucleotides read TGTGCCAGCAGTTTTGTGGACGGAAACTATGGCTACACCTTC.